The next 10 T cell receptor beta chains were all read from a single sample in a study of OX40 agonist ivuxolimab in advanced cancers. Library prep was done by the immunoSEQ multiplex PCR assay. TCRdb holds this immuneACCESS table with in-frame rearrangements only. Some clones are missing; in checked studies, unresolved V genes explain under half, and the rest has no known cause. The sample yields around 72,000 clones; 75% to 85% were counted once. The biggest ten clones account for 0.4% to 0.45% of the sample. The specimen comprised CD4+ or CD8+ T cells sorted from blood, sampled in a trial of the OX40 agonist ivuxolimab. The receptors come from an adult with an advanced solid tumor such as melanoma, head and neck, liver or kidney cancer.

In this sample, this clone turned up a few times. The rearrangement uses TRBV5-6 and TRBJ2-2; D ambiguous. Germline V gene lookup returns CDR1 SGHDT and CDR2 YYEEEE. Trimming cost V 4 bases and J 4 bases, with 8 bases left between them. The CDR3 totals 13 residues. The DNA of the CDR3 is TGTGCCAGCAGCCCCGCTAGCACCGGGGAGCTGTTTTTT. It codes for CASSPASTGELFF.

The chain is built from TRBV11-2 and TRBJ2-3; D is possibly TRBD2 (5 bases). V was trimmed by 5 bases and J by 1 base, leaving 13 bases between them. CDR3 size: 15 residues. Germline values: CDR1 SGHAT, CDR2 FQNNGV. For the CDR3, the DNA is TGTGCCAGCAGCCGGACTTCCTTCGGCACAGATACGCAGTATTTT. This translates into CASSRTSFGTDTQYF.

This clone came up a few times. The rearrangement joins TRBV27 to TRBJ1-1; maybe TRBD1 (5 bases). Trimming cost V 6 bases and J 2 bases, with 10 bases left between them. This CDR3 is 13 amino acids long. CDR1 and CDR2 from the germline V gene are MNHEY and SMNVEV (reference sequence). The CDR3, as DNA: TGTGCCAGCAGCCCACAGGTTAACACTGAAGCTTTCTTT. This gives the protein CASSPQVNTEAFF.

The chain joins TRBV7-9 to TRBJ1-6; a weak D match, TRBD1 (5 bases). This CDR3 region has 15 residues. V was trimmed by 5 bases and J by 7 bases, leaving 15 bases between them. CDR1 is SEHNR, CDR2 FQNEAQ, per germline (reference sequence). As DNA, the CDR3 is TGTGCCAGCAGCCCGGGGACGGCGCGGAATTCACCCCTCCACTTT. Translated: CASSPGTARNSPLHF.

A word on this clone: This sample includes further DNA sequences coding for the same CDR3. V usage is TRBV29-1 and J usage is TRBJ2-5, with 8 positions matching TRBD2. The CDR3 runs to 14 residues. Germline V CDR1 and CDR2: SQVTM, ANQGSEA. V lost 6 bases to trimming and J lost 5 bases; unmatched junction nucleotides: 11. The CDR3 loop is CSVRGGQLGETQYF. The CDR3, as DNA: TGCAGCGTGCGCGGGGGGCAGTTGGGGGAGACCCAGTACTTC.

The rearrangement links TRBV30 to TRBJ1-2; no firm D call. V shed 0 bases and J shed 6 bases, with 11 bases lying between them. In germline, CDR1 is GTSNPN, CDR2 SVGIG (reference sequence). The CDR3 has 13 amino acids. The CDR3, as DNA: TGTGCCTGGAGTGTACGGCGTTTCGATGGCTACACCTTC. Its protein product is CAWSVRRFDGYTF.

This CDR3 is CASSLNQGAAYGYTF. For the CDR3, the DNA is TGTGCCAGCAGCTTAAACCAGGGAGCGGCCTATGGCTACACCTTC. V is TRBV7-2 and J is TRBJ1-2; tentatively, D is TRBD1 (5 bases). V lost 2 bases and J lost 4, with 14 bases in between. Germline CDR1 reads SGHTA; CDR2 reads FQGNSA. The CDR3 contains 15 residues.

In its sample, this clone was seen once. CDR3 DNA: TGTGCCAGCTCTGACGGGTCTGGTGAGCAGTTCTTC. It is translated as CASSDGSGEQFF. The rearrangement joins TRBV18 to TRBJ2-1; D ambiguous. The germline V and J ends were trimmed by 6 bases and 9 bases, with 12 bases remaining between them. Germline V gene sequence: CDR1 KGHSH, CDR2 LQKENI. This CDR3 contains 12 residues.

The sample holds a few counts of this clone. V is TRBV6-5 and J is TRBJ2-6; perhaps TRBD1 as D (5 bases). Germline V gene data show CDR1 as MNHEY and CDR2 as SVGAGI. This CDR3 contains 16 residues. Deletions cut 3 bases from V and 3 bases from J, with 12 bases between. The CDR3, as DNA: TGTGCCAGCAGTTATATAAGGGGATTTGGGGCCAACGTCCTGACTTTC. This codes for CASSYIRGFGANVLTF.

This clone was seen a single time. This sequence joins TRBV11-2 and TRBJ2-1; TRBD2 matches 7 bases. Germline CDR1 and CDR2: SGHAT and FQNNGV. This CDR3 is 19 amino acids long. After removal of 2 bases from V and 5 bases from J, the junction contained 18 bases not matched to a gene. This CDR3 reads CASSLRSGGTSNRNNEQFF. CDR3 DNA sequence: TGTGCCAGCAGCTTACGATCGGGGGGAACAAGTAACCGAAACAATGAGCAGTTCTTC.